These T cell receptor beta chains were read from a single sample in a study of blood T cell repertoires in COVID-19. Sequencing was performed with immunoSEQ multiplex PCR; in TCRdb, only in-frame clones are kept and a portion is missing. Of around 250,000 clones listed, approximately 82% are singletons. The specimen was peripheral blood. The receptors originated from a woman younger than 30 with acute or convalescent COVID-19. The CDR3 runs from the conserved cysteine through the conserved F or W. A D gene is named only where the DNA matches it firmly. Not every row has a clone size; where given, it reads once, few, many or a size class.

j_call | v_call | clone_size | d_call | cdr3_aa | cdr3_nt
TRBJ1-6 | TRBV7-9 | NA | NA | CASTPSSYNSPLHF | TGTGCCAGCACACCGAGCTCCTATAATTCACCCCTCCACTTT
TRBJ1-2 | TRBV12-3/TRBV12-4 | once | NA | CASRKGRDGYTF | TGTGCCAGCAGGAAAGGGAGGGATGGCTACACCTTC
TRBJ2-7 | TRBV6-6 | few | TRBD2 | CASSKLASGAYEQYF | TGTGCCAGCAGTAAACTAGCGAGTGGGGCCTACGAGCAGTACTTC
TRBJ1-3 | TRBV15 | NA | TRBD1 | CATRATGEGNTIYF | TGTGCCACCAGAGCGACAGGGGAAGGGAACACCATATATTTT
TRBJ1-5 | TRBV6-2/TRBV6-3 | NA | NA | CASSPNGYSNQPQHF | TGTGCCAGCAGCCCAAACGGGTATAGCAATCAGCCCCAGCATTTT
TRBJ2-7 | TRBV29-1 | NA | TRBD1 | CSVAGTGGPYEQYF | TGCAGCGTTGCAGGGACAGGGGGACCCTACGAGCAGTACTTC
TRBJ1-2 | TRBV5-5 | NA | NA | CASSLAGLLTSNYGYTF | TGTGCCAGCAGCCTGGCGGGACTCCTGACGTCTAACTATGGCTACACCTTC
TRBJ1-1 | TRBV7-2 | NA | NA | CASSLTGRNTEAFF | TGTGCCAGCAGCTTGACCGGGAGAAACACTGAAGCTTTCTTT
TRBJ2-1 | TRBV9 | NA | NA | CASSVVGWFGLGEYNEQFF | TGTGCCAGCAGCGTAGTGGGCTGGTTTGGACTTGGGGAATACAATGAGCAGTTCTTC
TRBJ2-7 | TRBV6-2/TRBV6-3 | NA | TRBD2 | CASSSVAWTSGILGQYF | TGTGCCAGCAGTTCCGTTGCTTGGACTAGCGGGATCCTGGGGCAGTACTTC
TRBJ1-4 | TRBV6-6 | NA | TRBD1 | CASSRDRGVFVGDEKLFF | TGTGCCAGCAGTCGGGACAGGGGAGTTTTTGTAGGGGATGAAAAACTGTTTTTT
TRBJ1-5 | TRBV27 | NA | TRBD1 | CASSLMGQGNQPQHF | TGTGCCAGCAGTTTAATGGGACAGGGAAATCAGCCCCAGCATTTT
TRBJ1-2 | TRBV4-3 | NA | TRBD1 | CASSQWDRTRDGYTF | TGCGCCAGCAGCCAATGGGACAGGACAAGGGATGGCTACACCTTC
TRBJ2-3 | TRBV18 | NA | TRBD2 | CATTPWREVPDTQYF | TGTGCCACCACCCCTTGGCGGGAGGTTCCAGATACGCAGTATTTT
TRBJ2-1 | TRBV4-3 | NA | TRBD1 | CASSQGTGDYNEQFF | TGCGCCAGCAGCCAAGGGACAGGGGATTACAATGAGCAGTTCTTC
TRBJ2-2 | TRBV7-2 | NA | NA | CASSLVSLVRRGNTGELFF | TGTGCCAGCAGCTTAGTTAGCCTGGTACGACGGGGGAACACCGGGGAGCTGTTTTTT
TRBJ1-5 | TRBV7-2 | many | TRBD1 | CASSPRGRGGNQPQHF | TGTGCCAGCAGCCCTAGGGGGCGCGGGGGCAATCAGCCCCAGCATTTT
TRBJ2-7 | TRBV20-1 | NA | TRBD1 | CSGQGAGEQYF | TGCAGCGGACAGGGGGCTGGGGAGCAGTACTTC
TRBJ1-1 | TRBV6-5 | NA | NA | CASHRGEETEAFF | TGTGCCAGCCATCGAGGGGAGGAGACTGAAGCTTTCTTT
TRBJ2-3 | TRBV5-1 | NA | TRBD2 | CASSFREETDTQYF | TGCGCCAGCAGCTTCCGGGAGGAAACAGATACGCAGTATTTT
TRBJ1-1 | TRBV5-1 | NA | NA | CASSLARRERGAFF | TGCGCCAGCAGCTTGGCCAGGAGGGAACGGGGAGCTTTCTTT
TRBJ2-1 | TRBV2 | NA | TRBD2 | CASSPSSGAPNEQFF | TGTGCCAGCAGTCCGTCTAGCGGGGCCCCAAATGAGCAGTTCTTC
TRBJ2-7 | TRBV7-8 | NA | NA | CASSSRSDSYEQYF | TGTGCCAGCAGCTCCCGATCAGACTCCTACGAGCAGTACTTC
TRBJ1-2 | TRBV7-9 | NA | NA | CASSVGGIPFYGYTF | TGTGCCAGCAGCGTGGGAGGGATACCGTTCTATGGCTACACCTTC
TRBJ1-2 | TRBV19 | NA | TRBD1 | CASSPRQGTVYGYTF | TGTGCCAGTAGTCCTCGACAGGGTACGGTATATGGCTACACCTTC
TRBJ1-2 | TRBV15 | once | TRBD1 | CATSRDLGTGDGYTF | TGTGCCACCAGCAGAGACCTAGGGACAGGCGATGGCTACACCTTC
TRBJ1-4 | TRBV18 | NA | TRBD1 | CASSGTGGEKLFF | TGTGCCAGTTCCGGGACAGGGGGTGAAAAACTGTTTTTT
TRBJ1-3 | TRBV6-5 | NA | NA | CASSTTRENTIYF | TGTGCCAGCAGTACAACTAGGGAAAACACCATATATTTT
TRBJ1-1 | TRBV6-5 | NA | TRBD1 | CASSYSPDRAGTEAFF | TGTGCCAGCAGTTACTCGCCGGACAGGGCGGGCACTGAAGCTTTCTTT
TRBJ1-2 | TRBV7-2 | NA | TRBD1 | CASSGQGDPYGYTF | TGTGCCAGCAGCGGACAGGGCGATCCTTATGGCTACACCTTC
TRBJ2-7 | TRBV2 | NA | TRBD2 | CASSEGGLAGYEQYF | TGTGCCAGCAGTGAAGGGGGACTAGCGGGATACGAGCAGTACTTC
TRBJ1-1 | TRBV6-2/TRBV6-3 | NA | NA | CASSAQVNTEAFF | TGTGCCAGCAGTGCACAAGTGAACACTGAAGCTTTCTTT
TRBJ2-7 | TRBV7-9 | NA | NA | CASSPRTERGYEQYF | TGTGCCAGCAGCCCCCGGACAGAAAGGGGCTACGAGCAGTACTTC
TRBJ2-4 | TRBV6-2/TRBV6-3 | NA | NA | CASSSGRAAKNIQYF | TGTGCCAGCAGTTCTGGCAGGGCAGCCAAAAACATTCAGTACTTC
TRBJ2-5 | TRBV4-3 | NA | TRBD1 | CASSQGQGWETQYF | TGCGCCAGCAGCCAAGGACAGGGCTGGGAGACCCAGTACTTC
TRBJ1-1 | TRBV3-1/TRBV3-2 | NA | NA | CASSRAGENTEAFF | TGTGCCAGCAGCCGGGCAGGGGAGAACACTGAAGCTTTCTTT
TRBJ1-3 | TRBV5-3 | once | NA | CARSPWGVAGNTIYF | TGTGCCAGAAGCCCGTGGGGGGTAGCTGGAAACACCATATATTTT
TRBJ1-3 | TRBV5-6 | once | NA | CASSLASAGNTIYF | TGTGCCAGCAGCTTGGCCTCGGCTGGAAACACCATATATTTT
TRBJ2-2 | TRBV5-8 | NA | TRBD2 | CASSLGTSGINTGELFF | TGTGCCAGCAGCTTGGGGACTAGCGGGATAAACACCGGGGAGCTGTTTTTT
TRBJ2-1 | TRBV4-1 | NA | NA | CASSPDSRNEQFF | TGCGCCAGCAGCCCCGATAGCAGAAATGAGCAGTTCTTC
TRBJ2-7 | TRBV30 | NA | NA | CAWSDYLGEQYF | TGTGCCTGGAGTGACTACCTGGGCGAGCAGTACTTC
TRBJ2-7 | TRBV27 | NA | TRBD1 | CASSPGQGAYEQYF | TGTGCCAGCAGCCCGGGACAGGGCGCCTACGAGCAGTACTTC
TRBJ1-1 | TRBV19 | few | TRBD1 | CASSLRSRGQVNTEAFF | TGTGCCAGTAGTCTCCGAAGTCGGGGACAGGTGAACACTGAAGCTTTCTTT
TRBJ2-1 | TRBV15 | NA | NA | CATSEGPTATYNEQFF | TGTGCCACCAGCGAGGGCCCGACGGCCACCTACAATGAGCAGTTCTTC
TRBJ2-3 | TRBV7-8 | NA | TRBD2 | CASSFGGYTDTQYF | TGTGCCAGCAGCTTCGGGGGGTACACAGATACGCAGTATTTT